Listed below are T cell receptor beta chains from one sample, sequenced in a study of control samples from healthy donors and cancer patients. Here immunoSEQ multiplex PCR was the method, and the copy in TCRdb shows in-frame clones only, minus some. The sample shows 150,000 to 180,000 clones, just under 95% of them seen only once. The sequenced sample was blood. The receptors originated from a man aged 40-55 years in good health. Each CDR3 is given with its conserved first and last residue. The D gene is left open where the match is weak. Size is omitted from some rows. Given values are once, few, many or a class for expanded clones.

cdr3_aa | cdr3_nt | j_call | v_call | clone_size | d_call
CAWSVGQGKPNEKLFF | TGTGCCTGGAGTGTAGGCCAGGGAAAACCTAATGAAAAACTGTTTTTT | TRBJ1-4 | TRBV30 | NA | NA
CASSWTGQTEAFF | TGTGCCAGCTCCTGGACAGGCCAAACTGAAGCTTTCTTT | TRBJ1-1 | TRBV18 | NA | TRBD1
CAISLPPGAGNSPLHF | TGTGCCATCAGTCTCCCCCCAGGGGCCGGTAATTCACCCCTCCACTTT | TRBJ1-6 | TRBV10-3 | once | NA
CASLPATYEQYF | TGTGCCAGCTTACCCGCGACCTACGAGCAGTACTTC | TRBJ2-7 | TRBV18 | NA | NA
CASRRGQGVYGYTF | TGTGCCAGCAGGCGCGGACAGGGCGTCTATGGCTACACCTTC | TRBJ1-2 | TRBV6-5 | NA | TRBD1
CASSQGSGGEQYF | TGTGCCAGCAGCCAAGGCTCAGGAGGCGAGCAGTACTTC | TRBJ2-7 | TRBV14 | NA | NA
CASSQMAGGFSNQPQHF | TGCGCCAGCAGCCAAATGGCGGGGGGCTTTTCGAATCAGCCCCAGCATTTT | TRBJ1-5 | TRBV4-1 | NA | NA
CASSLGQGNEQFF | TGTGCCAGCAGCCTGGGACAGGGCAATGAGCAGTTCTTC | TRBJ2-1 | TRBV7-7 | NA | TRBD1
CASHGGTGELFF | TGTGCCAGCCACGGGGGAACCGGGGAGCTGTTTTTT | TRBJ2-2 | TRBV18 | NA | NA
CASSYRVGEKLFF | TGTGCCAGCAGTTACAGGGTAGGAGAAAAACTGTTTTTT | TRBJ1-4 | TRBV6-5 | NA | NA
CASSVGASGVVYEQYF | TGTGCCAGCAGCGTAGGGGCTAGCGGGGTTGTCTACGAGCAGTACTTC | TRBJ2-7 | TRBV9 | NA | TRBD2
CASSIGRDTQYF | TGTGCCAGTAGTATAGGGCGAGATACGCAGTATTTT | TRBJ2-3 | TRBV19 | NA | NA
CASSRTSGGNYNEQFF | TGCGCCAGCAGTAGGACTAGCGGGGGGAACTACAATGAGCAGTTCTTC | TRBJ2-1 | TRBV5-1 | NA | TRBD2
CASSWGTGPNTDTQYF | TGTGCCAGCAGCTGGGGGACGGGACCTAACACAGATACGCAGTATTTT | TRBJ2-3 | TRBV5-6 | NA | NA
CASTVGTEAFF | TGCGCCAGCACGGTAGGCACTGAAGCTTTCTTT | TRBJ1-1 | TRBV5-1 | NA | NA
CASSQGQGGNYGYTF | TGTGCCAGCAGCCAAGGACAGGGCGGTAACTATGGCTACACCTTC | TRBJ1-2 | TRBV3-1/TRBV3-2 | NA | TRBD1
CASSSFTGIGNTIYF | TGTGCCAGCAGCTCATTTACAGGCATCGGAAACACCATATATTTT | TRBJ1-3 | TRBV7-2 | NA | NA
CASSLGVGQRAFF | TGTGCCAGCAGCTTAGGGGTGGGCCAGCGAGCTTTCTTT | TRBJ1-1 | TRBV11-1 | NA | NA
CASTDRDRSTDTQYF | TGTGCCAGCACCGATCGGGACAGGAGCACAGATACGCAGTATTTT | TRBJ2-3 | TRBV28 | NA | TRBD1
CASRITGRGGYTF | TGTGCCAGCAGGATTACAGGGAGAGGTGGCTACACCTTC | TRBJ1-2 | TRBV6-6 | NA | NA
CASSYSVGGEYEQFF | TGCGCCAGCAGCTATTCGGTGGGGGGTGAATACGAGCAGTTCTTC | TRBJ2-1 | TRBV5-1 | NA | NA
CAWSAAAGYSYEQYF | TGTGCCTGGAGTGCCGCGGCGGGCTACTCCTACGAGCAGTACTTC | TRBJ2-7 | TRBV30 | NA | NA
CASSKGGQGYQPQHF | TGTGCCAGCAGTAAGGGGGGACAGGGATATCAGCCCCAGCATTTT | TRBJ1-5 | TRBV6-5 | NA | TRBD1
CASSGVTEAFF | TGTGCCAGCAGCGGTGTAACTGAAGCTTTCTTT | TRBJ1-1 | TRBV25-1 | NA | NA
CATSEIRDKSYNEQFF | TGTGCCACCAGTGAGATCCGGGACAAGTCCTACAATGAGCAGTTCTTC | TRBJ2-1 | TRBV24-1 | NA | NA
CSVRTGASEGYEQYF | TGCAGCGTTCGTACAGGGGCGTCGGAAGGTTACGAGCAGTACTTC | TRBJ2-7 | TRBV29-1 | once | TRBD1
CATSANRNTEAFF | TGTGCCACCAGTGCCAACAGGAACACTGAAGCTTTCTTT | TRBJ1-1 | TRBV24-1 | NA | NA
CATSGTGAAGELFF | TGTGCCACATCCGGGACAGGGGCCGCCGGGGAGCTGTTTTTT | TRBJ2-2 | TRBV24-1 | once | TRBD1
CSVEDPRGRTEAFF | TGCAGCGTTGAAGATCCCAGGGGTCGAACTGAAGCTTTCTTT | TRBJ1-1 | TRBV29-1 | NA | NA
CASSRRGGGSIEQYF | TGTGCCAGCAGCCGACGCGGGGGCGGATCGATCGAGCAGTACTTC | TRBJ2-7 | TRBV28 | NA | NA
CASSQERVTGGADEQFF | TGCGCCAGCAGCCAAGAGCGGGTAACCGGGGGGGCCGATGAGCAGTTCTTC | TRBJ2-1 | TRBV4-3 | NA | TRBD2
CAWGQGLNSPLHF | TGTGCCTGGGGACAGGGGCTTAATTCACCCCTCCACTTT | TRBJ1-6 | TRBV30 | NA | TRBD1
CASSRRDRAGYTF | TGTGCCAGTAGCCGCCGGGACAGGGCTGGCTACACCTTC | TRBJ1-2 | TRBV19 | NA | TRBD1
CASSDPGLASYEQYF | TGTGCCAGCAGCGACCCGGGACTAGCGAGTTACGAGCAGTACTTC | TRBJ2-7 | TRBV5-5 | NA | TRBD2
CASRLDRAGGNTIYF | TGTGCCAGCAGACTGGACAGGGCGGGGGGAAACACCATATATTTT | TRBJ1-3 | TRBV6-5 | NA | TRBD1
CASSSPGTGEETQYF | TGTGCCAGCAGTTCCCCAGGTACTGGGGAGGAGACCCAGTACTTC | TRBJ2-5 | TRBV28 | NA | NA
CASSFGTGHADGYTF | TGCGCCAGCAGCTTTGGGACAGGGCACGCCGATGGCTACACCTTC | TRBJ1-2 | TRBV4-3 | NA | TRBD1
CASSSQPQGSGANVLTF | TGTGCCAGCAGCTCTCAGCCCCAGGGCTCTGGGGCCAACGTCCTGACTTTC | TRBJ2-6 | TRBV7-2 | NA | NA
CASSQVLPGQANSPLHF | TGTGCCAGCAGCCAAGTTCTTCCGGGACAGGCTAATTCACCCCTCCACTTT | TRBJ1-6 | TRBV3-1/TRBV3-2 | NA | TRBD1
CAWSVQVNTEAFF | TGTGCCTGGAGTGTACAGGTGAACACTGAAGCTTTCTTT | TRBJ1-1 | TRBV30 | NA | NA
CASSLRGQRYEAFF | TGTGCCAGCAGCCTCCGGGGACAGCGTTATGAAGCTTTCTTT | TRBJ1-1 | TRBV28 | NA | TRBD1
CASSDSVNSPLHF | TGTGCCAGCAGTGACTCCGTGAATTCACCCCTCCACTTT | TRBJ1-6 | TRBV6-4 | NA | NA
CASSQEPDGTGELFF | TGCGCCAGCAGCCAAGAGCCGGACGGAACCGGGGAGCTGTTTTTT | TRBJ2-2 | TRBV4-1 | NA | NA
CASSMSQGANQPQHF | TGTGCCAGTAGTATGTCGCAGGGGGCTAATCAGCCCCAGCATTTT | TRBJ1-5 | TRBV19 | NA | TRBD1
CASRGRLMWGNEQFF | TGTGCCAGCAGAGGTAGGTTGATGTGGGGGAATGAGCAGTTCTTC | TRBJ2-1 | TRBV27 | NA | NA
CASSVGMGDRPSMNTEAFF | TGTGCCAGCAGCGTGGGTATGGGGGACAGGCCTTCCATGAACACTGAAGCTTTCTTT | TRBJ1-1 | TRBV9 | NA | TRBD1
CASSQDGYQETQYF | TGCGCCAGCAGCCAAGATGGGTATCAAGAGACCCAGTACTTC | TRBJ2-5 | TRBV4-3 | NA | NA
CASSPGVRGRGSDYTF | TGTGCCAGCTCACCAGGGGTGAGAGGGCGCGGGTCTGACTACACCTTC | TRBJ1-2 | TRBV18 | NA | NA
CASSLSLQGALSGEQYF | TGTGCCAGCAGCTTAAGTCTACAGGGGGCCCTCTCTGGCGAGCAGTACTTC | TRBJ2-7 | TRBV7-2 | NA | TRBD1
CASRRLGTGTGGSGNTIYF | TGTGCCAGCAGGCGCCTAGGGACAGGGACCGGAGGCTCTGGAAACACCATATATTTT | TRBJ1-3 | TRBV27 | NA | TRBD1
CASSLGPTSSYEQYF | TGCGCCAGCAGCTTGGGACCGACAAGCTCCTACGAGCAGTACTTC | TRBJ2-7 | TRBV5-1 | NA | NA
CASSPRQRHEAFF | TGTGCCAGCAGTCCCAGACAACGTCATGAAGCTTTCTTT | TRBJ1-1 | TRBV12-3/TRBV12-4 | NA | NA
CASSQGSAPGYEQYF | TGTGCCAGCAGCCAAGGTTCTGCCCCCGGCTACGAGCAGTACTTC | TRBJ2-7 | TRBV7-7 | NA | NA
CASSFEGYEQYF | TGCGCCAGCAGCTTTGAAGGCTACGAGCAGTACTTC | TRBJ2-7 | TRBV5-1 | NA | NA
CASSVDTDTEAFF | TGTGCCAGCAGCGTAGACACCGACACTGAAGCTTTCTTT | TRBJ1-1 | TRBV9 | once | NA
CASSPQGSIGYTF | TGTGCCAGTAGTCCTCAGGGGTCCATAGGCTACACCTTC | TRBJ1-2 | TRBV19 | NA | NA
CASSLTSYYEQYF | TGTGCCAGCAGCCTAACCAGTTATTACGAGCAGTACTTC | TRBJ2-7 | TRBV7-2 | NA | NA